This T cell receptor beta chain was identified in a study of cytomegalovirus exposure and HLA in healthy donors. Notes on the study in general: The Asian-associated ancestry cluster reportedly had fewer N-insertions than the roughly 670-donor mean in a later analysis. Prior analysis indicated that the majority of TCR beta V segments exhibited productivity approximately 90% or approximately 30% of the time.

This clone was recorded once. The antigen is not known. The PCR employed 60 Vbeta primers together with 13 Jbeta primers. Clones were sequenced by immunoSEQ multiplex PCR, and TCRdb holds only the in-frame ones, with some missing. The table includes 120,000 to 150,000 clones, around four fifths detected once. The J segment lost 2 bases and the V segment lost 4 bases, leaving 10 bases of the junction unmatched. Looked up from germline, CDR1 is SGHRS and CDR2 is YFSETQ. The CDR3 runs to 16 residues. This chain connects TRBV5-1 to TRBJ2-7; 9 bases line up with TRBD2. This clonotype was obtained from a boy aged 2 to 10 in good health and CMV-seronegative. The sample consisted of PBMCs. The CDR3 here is CASSSSSAGGPYEQYF. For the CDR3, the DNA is TGCGCCAGCAGCAGCTCATCGGCGGGAGGGCCCTACGAGCAGTACTTC.